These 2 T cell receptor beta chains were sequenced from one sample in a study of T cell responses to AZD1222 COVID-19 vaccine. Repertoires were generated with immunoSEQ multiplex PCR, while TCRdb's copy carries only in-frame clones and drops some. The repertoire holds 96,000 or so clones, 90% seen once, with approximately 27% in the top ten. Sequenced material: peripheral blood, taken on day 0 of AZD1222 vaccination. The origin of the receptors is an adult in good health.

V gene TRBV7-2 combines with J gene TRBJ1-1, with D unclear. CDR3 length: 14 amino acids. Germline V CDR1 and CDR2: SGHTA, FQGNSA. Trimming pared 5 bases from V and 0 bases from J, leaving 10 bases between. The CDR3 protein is CASSPAFMNTEAFF. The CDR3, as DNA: TGTGCCAGCAGCCCTGCTTTCATGAACACTGAAGCTTTCTTT.

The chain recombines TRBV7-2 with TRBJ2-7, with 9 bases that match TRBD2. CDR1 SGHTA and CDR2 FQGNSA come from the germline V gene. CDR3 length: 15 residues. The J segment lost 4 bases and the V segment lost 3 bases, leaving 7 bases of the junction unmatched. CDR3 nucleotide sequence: TGTGCCAGCAGCTTGGGGGGACTAGCCGGATACGAGCAGTACTTC. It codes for CASSLGGLAGYEQYF. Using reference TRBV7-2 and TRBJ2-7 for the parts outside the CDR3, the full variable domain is GAGVSQSPSNKVTEKGKDVELRCDPISGHTALYWYRQSLGQGLEFLIYFQGNSAPDKSGLPSDRFSAERTGGSVSTLTIQRTQQEDSAVYLCASSLGGLAGYEQYFGPGTRLTVT.